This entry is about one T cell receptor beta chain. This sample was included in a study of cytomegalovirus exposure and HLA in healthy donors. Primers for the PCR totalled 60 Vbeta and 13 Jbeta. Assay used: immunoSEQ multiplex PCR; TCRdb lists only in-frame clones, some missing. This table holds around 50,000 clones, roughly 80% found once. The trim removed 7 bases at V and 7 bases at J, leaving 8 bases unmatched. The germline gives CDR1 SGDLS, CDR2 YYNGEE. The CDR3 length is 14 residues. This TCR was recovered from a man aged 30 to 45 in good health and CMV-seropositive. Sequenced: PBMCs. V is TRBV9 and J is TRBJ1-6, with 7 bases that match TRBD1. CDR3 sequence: CASADRATNSPLHF. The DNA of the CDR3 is TGTGCCAGCGCCGACAGGGCGACGAATTCACCCCTCCACTTT.